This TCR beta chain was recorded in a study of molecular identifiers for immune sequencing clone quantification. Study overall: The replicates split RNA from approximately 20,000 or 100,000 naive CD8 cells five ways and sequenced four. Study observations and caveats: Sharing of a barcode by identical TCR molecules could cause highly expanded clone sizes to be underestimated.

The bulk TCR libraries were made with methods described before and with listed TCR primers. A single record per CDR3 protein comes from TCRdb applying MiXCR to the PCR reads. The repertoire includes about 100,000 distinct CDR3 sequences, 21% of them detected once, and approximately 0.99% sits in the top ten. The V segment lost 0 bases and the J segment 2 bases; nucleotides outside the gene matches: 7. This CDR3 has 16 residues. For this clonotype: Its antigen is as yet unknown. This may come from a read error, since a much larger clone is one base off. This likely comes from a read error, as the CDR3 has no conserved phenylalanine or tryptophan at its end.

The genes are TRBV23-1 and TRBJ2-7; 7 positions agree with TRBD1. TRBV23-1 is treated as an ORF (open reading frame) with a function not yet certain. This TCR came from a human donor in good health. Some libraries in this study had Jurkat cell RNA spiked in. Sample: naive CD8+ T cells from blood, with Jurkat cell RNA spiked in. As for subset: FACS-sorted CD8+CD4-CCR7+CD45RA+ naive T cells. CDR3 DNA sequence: TGCGCCAGCAGTCAATCGCAGGGGGAGACAACCTACGAGCAGTACCTC. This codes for CASSQSQGETTYEQYL.